Presented here are 24 T cell receptor beta chains from one specimen sequenced in a study of metastatic and nonmetastatic thyroid tumors. All patients were untreated before thyroid surgery. TCRdb reanalyzed the PCR reads with MiXCR. Among 25,000 to 30,000 clones listed, 3.5% to 4.5% were seen once. The sequenced material came from blood. These receptor sequences come from a female donor with papillary thyroid cancer or a benign thyroid nodule (not recorded which). Some clones in this sample may be carry-over from other donors' samples.

This clone appeared many times. The gene calls are TRBV10-3 and TRBJ2-7, with TRBD1 matching 10 bases. The CDR3 has 15 amino acids. With 0 bases clipped from V and 3 bases from J, the junction kept 2 bases outside the gene matches. The germline CDR1 and CDR2 sequences are ENHRY and SYGVKD. The CDR3 loop reads CAISESRDRGYEQYF. The DNA for the CDR3 is TGTGCCATCAGTGAGTCCCGGGACAGGGGCTACGAGCAGTACTTC.

The rearrangement uses TRBV6-1 and TRBJ1-5; D gene unclear. The length of the CDR3 is 13 residues. Trimming took off 3 bases at V and 6 bases at J, with 9 bases between the two ends. Germline CDR1 reads MNHNS; CDR2 reads SASEGT. CDR3 sequence (DNA): TGTGCCAGCAGTGAGAGGGCGGTTCAGCCCCAGCATTTT. Its translation is CASSERAVQPQHF.

This clone has a count of ten or more. This chain connects TRBV30 to TRBJ1-1, with 9 bases that match TRBD1. The trim removed 1 base at V and 0 bases at J, leaving 3 bases unmatched. The CDR3 totals 15 residues. Germline lookup yields CDR1 GTSNPN and CDR2 SVGIG (reference sequence). The CDR3 protein is CAWSGDRGVNTEAFF. The CDR3 nucleotides read TGTGCCTGGAGTGGAGACAGGGGGGTGAACACTGAAGCTTTCTTT.

The chain uses TRBV7-2 and TRBJ1-1; a weak D match, TRBD1 (5 bases). CDR3 length equals 13 residues. CDR1 and CDR2 from the germline V gene are SGHTA and FQGNSA. Between the trimmed V and J ends, which lost 6 bases and 0 bases, there was a span of 8 bases. The CDR3 DNA is TGTGCCAGCAGTCCCAGGGTGAACACTGAAGCTTTCTTT. This sequence encodes CASSPRVNTEAFF.

Ten or more counts support this clone. The chain joins TRBV10-3 to TRBJ1-1, with D possibly matching TRBD1 (6 bases). V gave up 6 bases and J gave up 0 bases, with 8 bases separating them. Germline-derived CDR1 and CDR2 are ENHRY and SYGVKD. The CDR3 totals 13 residues. The CDR3 reads CAIRRDMNTEAFF. CDR3 nucleotides: TGTGCCATCAGGCGGGACATGAACACTGAAGCTTTCTTT.

The CDR3 spells CASNLRGQVEFHEQYF. In DNA form, the CDR3 reads TGTGCCAGCAACCTCCGTGGGCAGGTTGAATTCCACGAGCAGTACTTC. The genes are TRBV6-4 and TRBJ2-7, with D unclear. The V end lost 7 bases, the J end lost 5 bases, and 24 bases lay between the germline ends. The CDR3 has 16 residues. CDR1 and CDR2 from the germline V gene are MRHNA and SNTAGT.

In this sample, this clone turned up many times. The chain combines TRBV7-9 with TRBJ2-1; D gene unclear. CDR3 size: 12 residues. The V gene lost 1 base and the J gene lost 10 bases, with 8 bases spanning the gap. Germline assignment: CDR1 SEHNR and CDR2 FQNEAQ (reference sequence). Here the CDR3 DNA reads TGTGCCAGCAGCTTAGAACAGCCCGAGCAGTTCTTC. Protein product: CASSLEQPEQFF.

This rearrangement joins TRBV20-1 to TRBJ2-3; 14 positions match TRBD2. The V gene's germline CDR1 is DFQATT and CDR2 SNEGSKA (reference sequence). J was trimmed by 0 bases and V by 4 bases; bases with no gene match: 6. The CDR3 is 17 residues long. The chain's CDR3 is CSATGLAGGSSTDTQYF. The CDR3 DNA is TGCAGTGCTACCGGACTAGCGGGAGGATCTAGCACAGATACGCAGTATTTT.

The chain carries TRBV29-1 and TRBJ2-5; 7 bases are shared with TRBD1. Germline V gene lookup returns CDR1 SQVTM and CDR2 ANQGSEA. The trim removed 4 bases at V and 1 base at J, leaving 3 bases unmatched. The CDR3 extends over 13 amino acids. The chain's CDR3 is CSVGDSFQETQYF. The DNA of the CDR3 is TGCAGCGTTGGGGACAGTTTCCAAGAGACCCAGTACTTC.

The chain recombines TRBV6-1 with TRBJ1-2; TRBD1 might be the D (5 bases). V lost 10 bases, J lost 0 bases, and 12 bases lay in between. The CDR3 is 13 residues long. CDR1 is MNHNS, CDR2 SASEGT, per germline. The CDR3 region is CATAAGANYGYTF. In DNA, the CDR3 is TGTGCCACCGCGGCGGGGGCTAACTATGGCTACACCTTC.

The chain joins TRBV6-5 to TRBJ1-2; the D gene is possibly TRBD1 (5 bases). Trimming pared 0 bases from V and 7 bases from J, leaving 12 bases between. CDR3 length: 14 residues. CDR1 is MNHEY, CDR2 SVGAGI, per germline. This CDR3 is CASSYSGDGSGYTF. The CDR3 region has the DNA TGTGCCAGCAGTTACTCTGGGGACGGATCTGGCTACACCTTC.

This clone was seen many times. This chain links TRBV28 with TRBJ2-3; TRBD2 matches 14 bases. The CDR3 is 16 residues long. V was pared by 8 bases and J by 2 bases, with 6 bases of the junction left unmatched. Germline CDR1 is MDHEN and CDR2 is SYDVKM. CDR3 DNA sequence: TGTGCCAGCGGCGCGGGACTAGCGGGAGTCACAGATACGCAGTATTTT. Amino acid sequence: CASGAGLAGVTDTQYF.

The rearrangement joins TRBV6-1 to TRBJ2-4; D perhaps matches TRBD1 (7 bases). V was shortened by 5 bases and J by 5 bases, with 13 bases between the two germline ends. The CDR3 runs 14 residues. Germline V gene lookup returns CDR1 MNHNS and CDR2 SASEGT. DNA of the CDR3: TGTGCCAGCAGTCAAACAGGGGAGGAAAACATTCAGTACTTC. Translation gives CASSQTGEENIQYF.

This clone has a count of ten or more. The chain employs TRBV7-2 and TRBJ2-7; D call uncertain. The CDR3 is made up of 13 amino acids. The V end was cut by 3 bases, the J end by 4 bases, with 10 bases between. Germline CDR1 reads SGHTA; CDR2 reads FQGNSA. Written as DNA, the CDR3 is TGTGCCAGCAGCTTTAACAGACCTTACGAGCAGTACTTC. This codes for CASSFNRPYEQYF.

This clone was observed a handful of times. An end of the junction differs from the germline gene, which may be a read error. The chain employs TRBV27 and TRBJ1-1; D might be TRBD1 (5 bases). The germline V gene encodes CDR1 MNHEY and CDR2 SMNVEV (reference sequence). The CDR3 consists of 11 residues. CDR3 amino acids: CASRSGTEASF. DNA for the CDR3: TGTGCCAGCAGGAGTGGGACTGAAGCTTCCTTT.

The rearrangement uses TRBV6-2 or TRBV6-3 and TRBJ2-1, with D maybe TRBD1 (6 bases). Germline-derived CDR1 and CDR2 are MNHEY and SVGEGT. The CDR3 length is 12 residues. V was trimmed by 8 bases and J by 3 bases, leaving 8 bases between them. The CDR3 DNA is TGTGCCAGCGCGGACAGCTACAATGAGCAGTTCTTC. Translation: CASADSYNEQFF.

This clone was observed many times. This chain links TRBV11-2 with TRBJ1-2; D is ambiguous. The CDR3 is 14 amino acids. The germline gives CDR1 SGHAT, CDR2 FQNNGV. V lost 0 bases and J 9 bases, leaving 14 bases between the germline ends. The CDR3 here is CASSLDLRVTRYTF. Here the CDR3 DNA reads TGTGCCAGCAGCTTAGACCTCCGGGTGACTCGCTACACCTTC.

A few counts support this clone. The chain is built from TRBV7-3 and TRBJ1-1; possible D gene TRBD1, 6 bases. V lost 5 bases and J 4 bases, leaving 23 bases between the germline ends. Germline CDR1 reads SGHTA; CDR2 reads FQGTGA. This CDR3 region has 17 residues. The CDR3: CASSPGAGGAVGTEAFF. The CDR3, as DNA: TGTGCCAGCAGCCCCGGGGCCGGGGGGGCGGTTGGCACTGAAGCTTTCTTT.

This clone was found many times. This chain connects TRBV19 to TRBJ2-7; TRBD2 agrees at 7 bases. The CDR3 consists of 14 residues. Germline values: CDR1 LNHDA, CDR2 SQIVND (reference sequence). The J segment lost 4 bases and the V segment lost 10 bases, leaving 13 bases of the junction unmatched. The chain's CDR3 is CATSYRSGVYEQYF. CDR3 nucleotide sequence: TGTGCCACATCCTACCGAAGCGGGGTGTACGAGCAGTACTTC.

This sequence joins TRBV5-1 and TRBJ2-3; TRBD2 aligns across 12 bases. Per the germline V gene, CDR1 is SGHRS and CDR2 is YFSETQ. V gave up 8 bases and J gave up 6 bases; unmatched junction bases: 10. This CDR3 spans 15 amino acids. CDR3 in amino acids: CARWGRLAGADTQYF. As DNA, the CDR3 is TGCGCCAGATGGGGGAGACTAGCGGGAGCGGATACGCAGTATTTT. Based on the CDR3 plus reference TRBV5-1 and TRBJ2-3, the full variable domain is KAGVTQTPRYLIKTRGQQVTLSCSPISGHRSVSWYQQTPGQGLQFLFEYFSETQRNKGNFPGRFSGRQFSNSRSEMNVSTLELGDSALYLCARWGRLAGADTQYFGPGTRLTVL.

The table lists this clone with many counts. The V and J genes are TRBV5-4 and TRBJ1-2; weak D call: TRBD1 (5 bases). CDR3 size: 19 residues. The germline V gene encodes CDR1 SGHNT and CDR2 YYREEE (reference sequence). The germline V and J ends were trimmed by 1 base and 6 bases, with 28 bases remaining between them. The CDR3 spells CASSLPRPEGYLKGDGYTF. CDR3 DNA sequence: TGTGCCAGCAGCTTGCCCCGCCCGGAGGGGTATTTGAAGGGAGATGGCTACACCTTC.

The table lists this clone with a few counts. CDR3 in amino acids: CSARLQLSNYGYTF. As DNA, the CDR3 is TGCAGTGCTAGATTGCAGTTGTCTAACTATGGCTACACCTTC. The chain links TRBV20-1 to TRBJ1-2; no clear D gene. Germline V CDR1 and CDR2: DFQATT, SNEGSKA (reference sequence). V lost 2 bases, J lost 0 bases, and 10 bases lay in between. This CDR3 is 14 amino acids long.

This clone was observed a few times. This chain joins TRBV20-1 and TRBJ2-7; D is unresolved. The CDR3 loop spans 11 amino acids. Germline-derived CDR1 and CDR2 are DFQATT and SNEGSKA (reference sequence). V was cut by 4 bases and J by 3 bases, with 7 bases left in between. As DNA, the CDR3 is TGCAGTGCTACCGACCGCTACGAGCAGTACTTC. Protein: CSATDRYEQYF.

This clone occurred a few times. The junction does not match germline at one end; this may be a read error. V is TRBV5-4 and J is TRBJ1-6; D possibly corresponds to TRBD1 (5 bases). This CDR3 has 14 residues. The germline V gene encodes CDR1 SGHNT and CDR2 YYREEE (reference sequence). The DNA of the CDR3 is TGTGCCAGCAGCCGGGGCTCCTATAACTCACCCCTCCACTTT. Protein: CASSRGSYNSPLHF.